This TCR beta chain appears in the sequencing data of a study of blood T cell repertoires in COVID-19. Study-level information: COVID-19 samples from acute and convalescent phases originated in the United States, Italy and Spain. PBMCs, B-cell-depleted T cells, or T cells provided the cDNA or gDNA that made up the material.

Some clones are missing from TCRdb's copy, which holds only in-frame ones; the method was immunoSEQ multiplex PCR. The sample contains 53,000 or so clones, 82% of which appear only once. From germline, CDR1 is SEHNR and CDR2 FQNEAQ (reference sequence). V was cut by 1 base and J by 10 bases, with 10 bases left in between. The CDR3 contains 12 residues. Sequenced material: peripheral blood. This chain connects TRBV7-9 to TRBJ1-1; tentatively, D is TRBD1 (5 bases). The clonotype was recovered from a human donor in a cohort sampled during active COVID-19. This chain's CDR3 is CASSLGVGAAFF. In DNA form, the CDR3 reads TGTGCCAGCAGCTTAGGGGTAGGGGCAGCTTTCTTT.